These 2 T cell receptor beta chains came from one sample sequenced in a study of OX40 agonist ivuxolimab in advanced cancers. Clones were read by immunoSEQ multiplex PCR, and TCRdb kept only the in-frame ones, dropping some. The sample has about 86,000 clones; about 90% are singletons. The sequenced sample was CD4+ or CD8+ T cells sorted from blood, obtained in a trial of the OX40 agonist ivuxolimab. These receptors were obtained from an adult with an advanced solid tumor such as melanoma, head and neck, liver or kidney cancer.

This chain uses TRBV28 with TRBJ2-7; D unclear. The CDR3 totals 12 residues. The ends were cut back, 5 bases at V and 0 bases at J, with 5 bases in the middle. Germline values: CDR1 MDHEN, CDR2 SYDVKM. CDR3: CASSPSSYEQYF. DNA for the CDR3: TGTGCCAGCAGTCCATCCTCCTACGAGCAGTACTTC.

This chain uses TRBV7-9 with TRBJ2-1, with 15 bases that match TRBD2. This CDR3 region has 16 residues. Germline-derived CDR1 and CDR2 are SEHNR and FQNEAQ (reference sequence). V was pared by 5 bases and J by 8 bases, with 7 bases of the junction left unmatched. CDR3 sequence reads: CASSQGLAGGLDEQFF. DNA for the CDR3: TGTGCCAGCAGCCAAGGACTAGCGGGAGGGTTAGATGAGCAGTTCTTC.